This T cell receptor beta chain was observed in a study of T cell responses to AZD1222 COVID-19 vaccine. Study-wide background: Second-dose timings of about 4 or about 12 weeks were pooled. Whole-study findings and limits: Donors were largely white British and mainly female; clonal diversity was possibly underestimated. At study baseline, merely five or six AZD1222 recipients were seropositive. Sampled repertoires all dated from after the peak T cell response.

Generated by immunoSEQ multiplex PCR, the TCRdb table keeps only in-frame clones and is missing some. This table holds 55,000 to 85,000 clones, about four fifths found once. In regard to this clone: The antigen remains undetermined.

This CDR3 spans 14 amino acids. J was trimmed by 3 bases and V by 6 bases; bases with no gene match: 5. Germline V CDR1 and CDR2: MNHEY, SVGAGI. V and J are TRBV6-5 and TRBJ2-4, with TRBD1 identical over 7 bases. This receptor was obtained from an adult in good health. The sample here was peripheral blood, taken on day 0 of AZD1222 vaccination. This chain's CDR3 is CASRSRDSKNIQYF. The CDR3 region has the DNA TGTGCCAGCAGGTCCCGGGACAGCAAAAACATTCAGTACTTC.